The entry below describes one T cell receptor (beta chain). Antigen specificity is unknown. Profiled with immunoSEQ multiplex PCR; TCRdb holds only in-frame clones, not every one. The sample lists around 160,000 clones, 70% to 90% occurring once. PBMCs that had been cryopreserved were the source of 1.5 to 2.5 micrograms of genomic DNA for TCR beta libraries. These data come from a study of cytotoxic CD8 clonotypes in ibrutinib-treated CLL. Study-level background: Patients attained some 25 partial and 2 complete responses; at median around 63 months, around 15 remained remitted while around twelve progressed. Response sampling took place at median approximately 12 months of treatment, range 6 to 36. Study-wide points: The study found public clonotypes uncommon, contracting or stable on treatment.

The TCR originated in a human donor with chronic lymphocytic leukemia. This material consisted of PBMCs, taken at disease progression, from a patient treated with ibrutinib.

The CDR3 is CASSQGRALSGRGAKNIQYF. CDR3 sequence (DNA): TGCGCCAGCAGCCAAGGCCGGGCATTGTCGGGGCGGGGAGCCAAAAACATTCAGTACTTC. The rearrangement uses TRBV4-1 and TRBJ2-4; possible D gene TRBD2, 6 bases. V gave up 1 base and J gave up 0 bases, with 22 bases separating them. The CDR3 sequence is 20 residues long. From germline, CDR1 is MGHRA and CDR2 YSYEKL.